Sequencing of this T cell receptor beta chain was carried out in a study of blood T cell repertoires in COVID-19. At the level of the study: The United States, Italy and Spain provided the acute and convalescent COVID-19 samples.

Sequencing was performed with immunoSEQ multiplex PCR; in TCRdb, only in-frame clones are kept and a portion is missing. The data hold approximately 68,000 clones, with roughly 84% observed a single time. This CDR3 is 15 amino acids long. V lost 6 bases and J lost 3, with 17 bases in between. CDR1 and CDR2 (germline): MDHEN, SYDVKM. The chain joins TRBV28 to TRBJ1-2, with D perhaps TRBD1 (6 bases). The TCR was taken from a woman in her forties or fifties with acute or convalescent COVID-19. Material: peripheral blood. CDR3 amino acids: CASRSRGRPYYGYTF. In nucleotides, the CDR3 is TGTGCCAGCAGGTCTAGGGGGAGACCCTACTATGGCTACACCTTC.